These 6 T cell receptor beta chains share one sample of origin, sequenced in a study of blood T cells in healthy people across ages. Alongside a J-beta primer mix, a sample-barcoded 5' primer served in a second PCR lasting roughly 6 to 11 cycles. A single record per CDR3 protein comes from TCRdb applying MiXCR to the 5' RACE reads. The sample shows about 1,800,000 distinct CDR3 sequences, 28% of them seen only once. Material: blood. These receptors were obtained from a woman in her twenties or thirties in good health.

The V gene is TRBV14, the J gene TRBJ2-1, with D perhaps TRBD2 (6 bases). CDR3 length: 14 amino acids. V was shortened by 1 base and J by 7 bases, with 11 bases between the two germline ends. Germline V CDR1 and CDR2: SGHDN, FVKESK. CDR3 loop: CASSQVTSTNEQFF. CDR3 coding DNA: TGTGCCAGCAGCCAAGTCACTAGCACGAATGAGCAGTTCTTC.

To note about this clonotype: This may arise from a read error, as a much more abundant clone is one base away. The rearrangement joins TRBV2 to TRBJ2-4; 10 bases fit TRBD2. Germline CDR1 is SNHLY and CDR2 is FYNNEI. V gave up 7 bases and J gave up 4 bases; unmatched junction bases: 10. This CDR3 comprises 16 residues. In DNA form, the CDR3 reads TGTGCCAGCAACCGCATACTAGCGGGGAGGAAAAACATTCAGTACTTC. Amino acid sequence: CASNRILAGRKNIQYF.

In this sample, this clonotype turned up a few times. The CDR3 sequence: CSAPTASSGNTIYF. DNA of the CDR3: TGCAGTGCTCCGACGGCTAGCTCTGGAAACACCATATATTTT. The chain employs TRBV20-1 and TRBJ1-3; no reliable D call. This CDR3 is 14 amino acids long. Germline-derived CDR1 and CDR2 are DFQATT and SNEGSKA (reference sequence). With 5 bases removed from V and 0 bases from J, the gap between germline ends came to 11 bases.

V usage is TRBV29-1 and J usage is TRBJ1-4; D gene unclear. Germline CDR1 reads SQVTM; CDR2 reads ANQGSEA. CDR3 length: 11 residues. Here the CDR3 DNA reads TGCAACGTCGGTTTCGGAGAAAAACTGTTTTTT. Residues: CNVGFGEKLFF.

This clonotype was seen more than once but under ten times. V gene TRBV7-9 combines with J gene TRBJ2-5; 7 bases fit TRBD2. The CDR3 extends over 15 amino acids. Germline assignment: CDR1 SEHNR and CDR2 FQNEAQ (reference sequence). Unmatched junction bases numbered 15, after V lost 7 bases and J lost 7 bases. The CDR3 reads CASKSGNNKIGTQYF. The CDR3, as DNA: TGTGCCAGCAAGAGCGGGAATAATAAGATAGGGACCCAGTACTTC.

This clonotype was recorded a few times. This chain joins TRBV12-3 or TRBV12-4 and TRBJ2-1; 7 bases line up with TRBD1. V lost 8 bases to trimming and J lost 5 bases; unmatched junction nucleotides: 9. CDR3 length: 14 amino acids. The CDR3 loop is CASRRTGADNEQFF. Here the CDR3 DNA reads TGTGCCAGCCGAAGGACAGGCGCAGACAATGAGCAGTTCTTC.